This entry is about one T cell receptor beta chain. The ends lost 1 base at V and 7 bases at J; junction bases unmatched: 3. This CDR3 contains 14 residues. Germline CDR1 and CDR2: SEHNR and FQNEAQ (reference sequence). This sample was taken from a study of blood T cell repertoires in COVID-19. Study summary: The United States, Italy and Spain were the sources of the acute and convalescent COVID-19 samples. PBMCs, B-cell-depleted T cells, or T cells were the source of the cDNA or gDNA that made up the material.

In the authors' workflow: Nucleated cell counts were estimated from reference gene primer amplification. The data were produced by immunoSEQ multiplex PCR, yet TCRdb's version contains in-frame clones alone and is incomplete. The V and J calls and clone size were taken over from that table, and D and trimming were inferred from the DNA. The repertoire holds about 360,000 clones, with approximately 86% as singletons. This chain connects TRBV7-9 to TRBJ2-1; 8 positions agree with TRBD2. The sequence was obtained from a human donor in a cohort sampled during active COVID-19. The sample comprised peripheral blood. Here the CDR3 reads CASSLGLASNEQFF. The CDR3 DNA is TGTGCCAGCAGCTTAGGACTAGCGAGTAATGAGCAGTTCTTC.